The entry below gives a single T cell receptor (beta chain) sequence along with its context. This CDR3 has 13 residues. CDR1 is MDHEN, CDR2 SYDVKM, per germline. V was pared by 11 bases and J by 2 bases, with 16 bases between. This specimen comes from a study of cytomegalovirus exposure and HLA in healthy donors. The primer mix had 60 Vbeta and 13 Jbeta primers. Sequencing was performed with immunoSEQ multiplex PCR; in TCRdb, only in-frame clones are kept and a portion is missing. The sample has 150,000 or so clones, more than 60% seen once. This chain links TRBV28 with TRBJ2-7; a possible D gene is TRBD2 (6 bases). The source is a man aged 35 to 55 in good health and CMV-seropositive. Sequenced: PBMCs. The CDR3 DNA reads TGTGCCGTGAAGGAGGGGCTCACCTACGAGCAGTACTTC. Protein product: CAVKEGLTYEQYF.